One T cell receptor beta chain is described in this entry. Its antigen is currently unknown. Different DNA sequences within this sample yield the same CDR3. The record originates from a study of cytomegalovirus exposure and HLA in healthy donors. Points from the study as a whole: Associated with cytomegalovirus, according to the listing, were some 180 TCR beta chains. A classifier reportedly called cytomegalovirus status with high sensitivity and specificity.

Germline trimming cut 4 bases from V and 4 bases from J; bases unmatched to any gene: 4. Germline CDR1 MNHEY, CDR2 SMNVEV (reference sequence). The length of the CDR3 is 13 residues. Clones were sequenced by immunoSEQ multiplex PCR, and TCRdb holds only the in-frame ones, with some missing. The sample has 150,000 to 200,000 clones, approximately 86% seen once; the top ten hold roughly 2.7%. The sequenced material came from PBMCs. The sequence was collected from a young man in good health and CMV-seropositive. The V and J genes are TRBV27 and TRBJ2-7; 7 nucleotides align to TRBD1. The CDR3 region is CASSSGQFYEQYF. CDR3 bases: TGTGCCAGCAGTTCGGGACAGTTTTACGAGCAGTACTTC.